The 28 T cell receptor beta chains below all came from one sample that was sequenced in a study of CD8+CD57+ T cells in acquired aplastic anemia. Investigators profiled TCR beta VDJ and CDR3 from genomic DNA template. From the reads, TCRdb called clonotypes with MiXCR, one entry per CDR3 protein. The data show roughly 200,000 distinct CDR3 sequences, about 60% seen once. All sequencing subjects had displayed CD8+CD57+ cell expansion on flow cytometry. The source material was sorted CD4+, CD8+, or CD8+CD57+ T cells (not recorded which) from PBMCs. These receptors originate from a human donor with aplastic anemia.

The rearrangement links TRBV7-8 to TRBJ1-5, with 7 bases identical to TRBD1. Germline assignment: CDR1 SGHVS and CDR2 FQNEAQ. The length of the CDR3 is 17 residues. Germline trimming cut 1 base from V and 0 bases from J; bases unmatched to any gene: 6. The CDR3 loop reads CASSLDGGTVSNQPQHF. CDR3 sequence (DNA): TGTGCCAGCAGCTTAGATGGGGGGACAGTTAGCAATCAGCCCCAGCATTTT.

The CDR3 here is CSARPTRTGGMGNQPQHF. The CDR3 coding sequence is TGCAGTGCTCGTCCCACCCGGACAGGGGGCATGGGCAATCAGCCCCAGCATTTT. The rearrangement uses TRBV20-1 and TRBJ1-5, with 11 bases fitting TRBD1. The germline gives CDR1 DFQATT, CDR2 SNEGSKA (reference sequence). The CDR3 extends over 18 amino acids. The V and J ends lost 5 bases and 2 bases, in that order; junction bases with no gene match: 14.

This clonotype was counted only a few times. CDR3 in amino acids: CASSYTYPGVSSPLHF. In DNA form, the CDR3 reads TGTGCCAGCAGCTACACCTACCCGGGGGTCAGTTCACCCCTCCACTTT. The chain recombines TRBV6-5 with TRBJ1-6; D possibly corresponds to TRBD1 (5 bases). The V gene's germline CDR1 is MNHEY and CDR2 SVGAGI. The V end lost 6 bases, the J end lost 9 bases, and 21 bases lay between the germline ends. The CDR3 extends over 16 amino acids.

This clonotype appeared a few times. J is TRBJ2-7 and V is TRBV29-1; tentatively, D is TRBD2 (5 bases). V gave up 6 bases and J gave up 2 bases, with 26 bases separating them. Germline lookup yields CDR1 SQVTM and CDR2 ANQGSEA. The CDR3 has 17 amino acids. The CDR3 DNA follows: TGCAGCGTATCGGGGTACAGCCTGGAAAAGATCACCTACGAGCAGTACTTC. Protein: CSVSGYSLEKITYEQYF.

This clonotype was counted only a few times. CDR3 loop: CASTRESTTPYYEQYF. The CDR3 coding sequence is TGTGCCAGCACCAGGGAGAGCACCACCCCCTACTACGAGCAGTACTTC. This sequence joins TRBV9 and TRBJ2-7; D assignment may be TRBD1 or TRBD2 (5 bases each). Trimming removed 6 bases at V and 3 bases at J, with 22 bases between. Germline lookup yields CDR1 SGDLS and CDR2 YYNGEE. The CDR3 loop spans 16 amino acids.

Note on this clonotype: Its ends do not fully match the called genes, so a read error is possible. The rearrangement joins TRBV6-5 to TRBJ1-2; TRBD1 is a possible D gene (5 bases). In germline, CDR1 is MNHEY, CDR2 SVGAGI. This CDR3 has 11 residues. CDR3 DNA sequence: TGTGCCAGCAGGGACATCTATGGCTACTCCTTC. Translating it yields CASRDIYGYSF.

The chain couples TRBV7-2 to TRBJ2-3; D not resolved. Trimming cost V 1 base and J 8 bases, with 10 bases left between them. Per germline, CDR1 SGHTA and CDR2 FQGNSA. The CDR3 has 13 residues. CDR3 nucleotide sequence: TGTGCCAGCAGCTTAGGGGTCGAGAGTACGCAGTATTTT. Its protein is CASSLGVESTQYF.

About this clonotype: A junction boundary mismatches the germline segment, possibly from a read error. The chain carries TRBV9 and TRBJ2-1; 7 bases align to TRBD1. Germline V CDR1 and CDR2: SGDLS, YYNGEE. This CDR3 has 13 amino acids. CDR3 protein: CASSLGTAREQFF. The CDR3 region has the DNA TGCGCCAGCAGCTTGGGGACAGCAAGGGAACAGTTCTTC.

The chain recombines TRBV7-3 with TRBJ2-1, with 11 bases lining up with TRBD2. V trimming: 4 bases; J trimming: 0 bases; junction bases outside the gene matches: 5. The CDR3 length is 17 residues. Germline values: CDR1 SGHTA, CDR2 FQGTGA. CDR3 in DNA: TGTGCCAGCAGCTCCCCAGGGACTAGCGGCTCCTACAATGAGCAGTTCTTC. This codes for CASSSPGTSGSYNEQFF.

The chain's CDR3 is CASSQVAASTDTQYF. The CDR3 DNA reads TGCGCCAGCAGCCAAGTTGCAGCTAGCACAGATACGCAGTATTTT. The chain joins TRBV4-1 to TRBJ2-3; D gene uncertain. This CDR3 has 15 residues. The germline V gene has CDR1 MGHRA and CDR2 YSYEKL. Deletions cut 1 base from V and 0 bases from J, with 8 bases between.

The CDR3 sequence: CASSLLKGLRETQYF. The CDR3 bases are TGCGCCAGCAGCTTGCTCAAGGGACTAAGAGAGACCCAGTACTTC. The V and J genes are TRBV5-1 and TRBJ2-5, with 7 bases matching TRBD2. CDR3 length: 15 amino acids. CDR1 and CDR2 (germline): SGHRS, YFSETQ. V shed 1 base, J shed 4 bases, and the junction held 7 bases outside the gene matches.

Note on this clonotype: The junction shows a germline mismatch at one end, possibly a read error. V gene TRBV20-1 combines with J gene TRBJ2-7; either TRBD1 or TRBD2 may supply D (7 bases each). The CDR3 loop spans 11 amino acids. In germline, CDR1 is DFQATT, CDR2 SNEGSKA (reference sequence). The CDR3: CGANRGGEQYF. Written as DNA, the CDR3 is TGCGGTGCCAACAGGGGAGGGGAGCAGTACTTC.

On this clonotype: A read error is possible here, since a much larger clone lies one base away. V usage is TRBV12-3 or TRBV12-4 and J usage is TRBJ2-3; the match to TRBD2 covers 9 bases. The CDR3 runs to 15 residues. V lost 4 bases to trimming and J lost 11 bases; unmatched junction nucleotides: 13. The CDR3 is CASSYGGGANDEQYF. CDR3 nucleotide sequence: TGTGCCAGCAGTTACGGCGGGGGGGCCAACGATGAGCAGTATTTT.

This chain links TRBV2 with TRBJ2-3; 10 bases are shared with TRBD2. Germline CDR1 reads SNHLY; CDR2 reads FYNNEI. This CDR3 contains 15 residues. The ends lost 6 bases at V and 6 bases at J; junction bases unmatched: 9. DNA of the CDR3: TGTGCCAGCAGGGGTCCAGCGGGAGGGCGGGATACGCAGTATTTT. Translated: CASRGPAGGRDTQYF.

The chain employs TRBV7-2 and TRBJ1-5, with D unresolved. The CDR3 contains 16 residues. V dropped 5 bases and J dropped 2 bases, with 16 bases sitting between them. Germline V gene data show CDR1 as SGHTA and CDR2 as FQGNSA. The CDR3 region is CASSQLSGLGNQPQHF. DNA of the CDR3: TGTGCCAGCAGCCAACTGTCGGGGTTGGGCAATCAGCCCCAGCATTTT.

The CDR3 here is CASSGAGAGFNEQFF. The CDR3, as DNA: TGTGCCAGCAGTGGTGCGGGGGCCGGGTTCAATGAGCAGTTCTTC. This chain connects TRBV2 to TRBJ2-1, with a possible D match to TRBD2 (7 bases). The germline V gene encodes CDR1 SNHLY and CDR2 FYNNEI. The CDR3 sequence is 15 residues long. Trimming took 4 bases from V and 6 from J, leaving 16 bases between them.

This clonotype was detected only a few times. V is TRBV7-2 and J is TRBJ2-7, with D unresolved. The CDR3 sequence is 15 residues long. Germline values: CDR1 SGHTA, CDR2 FQGNSA. Trimming removed 1 base at V and 6 bases at J, with 16 bases between. CDR3 loop: CASSLVGRREGEQYF. For the CDR3, the DNA is TGTGCCAGCAGCTTAGTAGGCCGCCGAGAAGGCGAGCAGTACTTC.

The gene calls are TRBV10-3 and TRBJ2-3; 15 bases map to TRBD2. The V segment lost 7 bases and the J segment 8 bases; nucleotides outside the gene matches: 4. This CDR3 is 14 amino acids long. The germline V gene has CDR1 ENHRY and CDR2 SYGVKD. The CDR3 here is CAITGLAGGGTQYF. Written as DNA, the CDR3 is TGTGCCATCACCGGACTAGCGGGAGGGGGTACGCAGTATTTT.

The V gene is TRBV7-8, the J gene TRBJ1-1; possibly TRBD1 for D (5 bases). The CDR3 loop spans 16 amino acids. V was shortened by 0 bases and J by 4 bases, with 15 bases between the two germline ends. CDR1 is SGHVS, CDR2 FQNEAQ, per germline. CDR3 in DNA: TGTGCCAGCAGCTTAGCGAATGGCAGGGCAGCCACTGAAGCTTTCTTT. Translating gives CASSLANGRAATEAFF.

This clonotype was seen a few times. The chain joins TRBV10-1 to TRBJ2-3; no firm D call. Germline-derived CDR1 and CDR2 are WNHNN and SYGVQD (reference sequence). V lost 3 bases and J lost 2, with 12 bases in between. The CDR3 has 15 amino acids. The CDR3 region is CASSDRGNPTDTQYF. Written as DNA, the CDR3 is TGCGCCAGCAGTGACCGAGGCAACCCCACAGATACGCAGTATTTT.

V is TRBV7-2 and J is TRBJ1-1; D gene ambiguous. Germline V gene sequence: CDR1 SGHTA, CDR2 FQGNSA. The CDR3 is made up of 15 amino acids. Deletions cut 2 bases from V and 1 base from J, with 11 bases between. This chain's CDR3 is CASSLIGNGNTEAFF. CDR3 coding DNA: TGTGCCAGCAGCTTAATTGGGAATGGGAACACTGAAGCTTTCTTT.

This clonotype was observed a few times. The chain has TRBV10-1 and TRBJ1-1; the match to TRBD1 covers 9 bases. Germline lookup yields CDR1 WNHNN and CDR2 SYGVQD (reference sequence). V shed 8 bases and J 3 bases; nucleotides not matched to a gene: 7. The CDR3 spans 14 residues. The CDR3 reads CASSPTGGDTEAFF. CDR3 nucleotide sequence: TGCGCCAGCTCCCCGACAGGGGGAGACACTGAAGCTTTCTTT.

The chain couples TRBV10-3 to TRBJ2-3; 7 bases match TRBD2. V lost 0 bases to trimming and J lost 2 bases; unmatched junction nucleotides: 8. The germline gives CDR1 ENHRY, CDR2 SYGVKD. The CDR3 has 17 residues. CDR3 amino acids: CAISESPGLADTDTQYF. In DNA, the CDR3 is TGTGCCATCAGTGAGTCTCCGGGGCTAGCGGACACAGATACGCAGTATTTT.

The V call is TRBV11-3, the J call TRBJ2-7; perhaps TRBD1 as D (6 bases). Germline assignment: CDR1 SGHNT and CDR2 YENEEA. This CDR3 region has 15 residues. Trimming pared 0 bases from V and 2 bases from J, leaving 11 bases between. CDR3 DNA sequence: TGTGCCAGCAGCTTAGACCCAGGGGCTCCCTACGAGCAGTACTTC. Protein sequence: CASSLDPGAPYEQYF.

The DNA for the CDR3 is TGCAGTGCGCTGGGACAGGAGATCTACGAGCAGTACTTC. Its translation is CSALGQEIYEQYF. The rearrangement uses TRBV20-1 and TRBJ2-7; 8 bases fit TRBD1. The CDR3 covers 13 residues. CDR1 DFQATT and CDR2 SNEGSKA come from the germline V gene (reference sequence). V dropped 6 bases and J dropped 3; count of bases not matched to a gene: 7.

This chain connects TRBV6-4 to TRBJ1-1; no reliable D call. Germline CDR1 is MRHNA and CDR2 is SNTAGT. The CDR3 is 13 amino acids. The V gene lost 3 bases and the J gene lost 11 bases, with 16 bases spanning the gap. The CDR3 spells CASSETFGFRAFF. CDR3 coding DNA: TGTGCCAGCAGTGAAACGTTCGGGTTTCGGGCTTTCTTT.

The chain joins TRBV6-6 to TRBJ1-2; D perhaps matches TRBD1 (6 bases). Looked up from germline, CDR1 is MNHNY and CDR2 is SVGAGI (reference sequence). The CDR3 covers 14 residues. Trimming stripped 2 bases from V and 4 bases from J, with 11 bases between. CDR3 bases: TGTGCCAGCAGTTACCGGGGGGCCTCCTATGGCTACACCTTC. It codes for CASSYRGASYGYTF.

The V gene is TRBV12-3 or TRBV12-4, the J gene TRBJ2-1; 14 bases are shared with TRBD2. The CDR3 has 15 residues. The V and J ends lost 6 bases and 9 bases, in that order; junction bases with no gene match: 7. CDR3 loop: CASRGGLAGATEQFF. CDR3 nucleotides: TGTGCCAGCAGAGGGGGACTAGCGGGAGCCACTGAGCAGTTCTTC.